The 18 T cell receptor beta chains reported below all come from one sample, sequenced in a study of blood T cell repertoires in COVID-19. Assay used: immunoSEQ multiplex PCR; TCRdb lists only in-frame clones, some missing. Among some 270,000 clones listed, about 89% were seen once. Sequenced: PBMCs or T cells enriched from blood (not recorded which). These receptor sequences come from a woman aged 40 to 50 who had recovered from COVID-19.

The V call is TRBV6-2 or TRBV6-3, the J call TRBJ1-3; no firm D call. Trimming shortened V by 2 bases and J by 0 bases, and 8 bases separated the two germline ends. The CDR3 contains 15 residues. Germline assignment: CDR1 MNHEY and CDR2 SVGEGT. The CDR3 protein is CASSYVLSSGNTIYF. The CDR3, as DNA: TGTGCCAGCAGTTACGTCCTTTCCTCTGGAAACACCATATATTTT.

This rearrangement joins TRBV4-2 to TRBJ2-1; 7 bases agree with TRBD2. CDR3 length: 12 residues. Germline lookup yields CDR1 LGHNA and CDR2 YNFKEQ. Trimming at V came to 6 bases and at J to 9 bases, leaving 5 bases not matched to a gene. The CDR3: CASSRGVGEQFF. CDR3 nucleotide sequence: TGTGCCAGCAGTCGGGGGGTAGGTGAGCAGTTCTTC.

This clone was observed once. The CDR3 coding sequence is TGTGCCAGTAGTATACGCTTAGGACAGGGCACTGAAGCTTTCTTT. Protein: CASSIRLGQGTEAFF. V usage is TRBV19 and J usage is TRBJ1-1, with 8 bases fitting TRBD1. Germline V gene lookup returns CDR1 LNHDA and CDR2 SQIVND (reference sequence). The ends lost 2 bases at V and 4 bases at J; junction bases unmatched: 6. The CDR3 consists of 15 residues.

The rearrangement links TRBV28 to TRBJ2-7; 9 bases fit TRBD1. J was trimmed by 0 bases and V by 7 bases; bases with no gene match: 4. There are 14 residues in the CDR3. Germline-derived CDR1 and CDR2 are MDHEN and SYDVKM. DNA of the CDR3: TGTGCCAGCATTGGGACAGGGAACTCCTACGAGCAGTACTTC. This encodes CASIGTGNSYEQYF.

The chain is built from TRBV2 and TRBJ1-1; D possibly corresponds to TRBD1 (5 bases). CDR3 size: 11 residues. V shed 6 bases and J shed 6 bases, with 8 bases lying between them. Germline V gives CDR1 SNHLY, CDR2 FYNNEI. Written as DNA, the CDR3 is TGTGCCAGCAGCCCACAGGCTGAAGCTTTCTTT. This gives the protein CASSPQAEAFF.

V usage is TRBV7-3 and J usage is TRBJ2-2, with D perhaps matching TRBD1 (6 bases). Trimming pared 4 bases from V and 0 bases from J, leaving 9 bases between. Germline V gives CDR1 SGHTA, CDR2 FQGTGA. The CDR3 spans 15 residues. CDR3 residues: CASSSDRTNTGELFF. In nucleotides, the CDR3 is TGTGCCAGCAGCTCCGACAGGACGAACACCGGGGAGCTGTTTTTT.

In the case of this clone: Compared with germline, one end of the junction differs, possibly owing to a read error. The chain has TRBV7-7 and TRBJ2-2; 8 positions match TRBD2. The CDR3 is 15 amino acids. CDR1 is SSHAT and CDR2 is FNYEAQ in the germline V gene (reference sequence). Here the CDR3 reads CASSSGLAATGELFF. Written as DNA, the CDR3 is TGTGCTAGCAGCTCCGGACTAGCAGCAACCGGGGAGCTGTTTTTT.

The V call is TRBV4-1, the J call TRBJ2-7; 10 bases agree with TRBD1. Germline V gene data show CDR1 as MGHRA and CDR2 as YSYEKL. With 6 bases clipped from V and 2 bases from J, the junction kept 7 bases outside the gene matches. The CDR3 length is 15 residues. CDR3 residues: CASRPSGTGAYEQYF. DNA for the CDR3: TGCGCCAGCAGGCCCAGCGGGACAGGGGCCTACGAGCAGTACTTC.

The chain joins TRBV19 to TRBJ1-1; perhaps TRBD1 as D (5 bases). In germline, CDR1 is LNHDA, CDR2 SQIVND (reference sequence). V was cut by 2 bases and J by 0 bases, with 10 bases left in between. CDR3 length equals 15 residues. The CDR3 DNA follows: TGTGCCAGTAGTATATACGGAGGGGTGAACACTGAAGCTTTCTTT. Amino acids: CASSIYGGVNTEAFF.

This chain joins TRBV30 and TRBJ1-5; TRBD1 matches at 10 bases. Losses at the gene ends were 2 bases for V and 4 bases for J; bases not matched to a gene: 11. The CDR3 spans 17 residues. Germline V lookup: CDR1 GTSNPN, CDR2 SVGIG (reference sequence). The CDR3 DNA follows: TGTGCCTGGAGTAAACGACAGGGGGCGCTTGGGAATCAGCCCCAGCATTTT. Translated: CAWSKRQGALGNQPQHF.

The chain uses TRBV7-2 and TRBJ2-1, with 8 bases matching TRBD2. There are 17 residues in the CDR3. V was clipped by 6 bases and J by 6 bases; unmatched bases: 16. CDR1 is SGHTA and CDR2 is FQGNSA in the germline V gene. CDR3 protein: CASRPRTLAGTSNEQFF. The CDR3 nucleotides are TGTGCCAGCAGACCAAGAACTTTAGCGGGAACGTCCAATGAGCAGTTCTTC.

This sequence joins TRBV12-5 and TRBJ2-1; possibly TRBD1 for D (6 bases). The germline V gene encodes CDR1 LGHNT and CDR2 FRNRAP. The length of the CDR3 is 13 residues. V lost 5 bases, J lost 15 bases, and 20 bases lay in between. The chain's CDR3 is CASGLRTDTLLFF. CDR3 in DNA: TGTGCTAGTGGTCTCCGGACAGATACCTTATTGTTCTTC.

The count of this clone is one. This chain uses TRBV2 with TRBJ2-5, with D perhaps matching TRBD1 (6 bases). V was clipped by 7 bases and J by 1 base, with 10 bases between them. Germline CDR1 reads SNHLY; CDR2 reads FYNNEI. The CDR3 sequence is 13 residues long. The CDR3 sequence: CASTGQPQETQYF. Written as DNA, the CDR3 is TGTGCCAGCACCGGACAGCCCCAAGAGACCCAGTACTTC.

The rearrangement joins TRBV30 to TRBJ2-1; TRBD2 matches at 7 bases. This CDR3 has 16 residues. Trimming cost V 0 bases and J 6 bases; bases outside gene matches: 11. Germline CDR1 GTSNPN, CDR2 SVGIG (reference sequence). The CDR3 region has the DNA TGTGCCTGGAGTGTACGTCTGCTAGCGGACCTCAATGAGCAGTTCTTC. The encoded protein is CAWSVRLLADLNEQFF.

This chain links TRBV7-3 with TRBJ2-3; 9 nucleotides agree with TRBD2. The J segment lost 4 bases and the V segment lost 2 bases, leaving 4 bases of the junction unmatched. The CDR3 length is 15 residues. Germline CDR1 and CDR2: SGHTA and FQGTGA. This CDR3 reads CASSLAGGRPDTQYF. For the CDR3, the DNA is TGTGCCAGCAGCTTAGCGGGGGGGCGCCCAGATACGCAGTATTTT.

J is TRBJ1-3 and V is TRBV5-5, with D possibly TRBD1 on 5 matching bases. Trimming took off 0 bases at V and 2 bases at J, with 12 bases between the two ends. Germline assignment: CDR1 SGHKS and CDR2 YYEKEE (reference sequence). CDR3 length: 16 residues. The CDR3 DNA is TGTGCCAGCAGCTTGGCGGGGGGAGGTACTGGAAACACCATATATTTT. Encoded protein: CASSLAGGGTGNTIYF.

The CDR3 loop is CASGAPGDEQFF. The CDR3 region has the DNA TGTGCCAGCGGCGCCCCGGGGGATGAGCAGTTCTTC. The chain uses TRBV25-1 and TRBJ2-1; maybe TRBD2 (6 bases). The germline CDR1 and CDR2 sequences are MGHDK and SYGVNS. The CDR3 runs to 12 residues. Trimming cost V 8 bases and J 8 bases, with 13 bases left between them.

The chain links TRBV6-5 to TRBJ1-1; TRBD1 aligns across 7 bases. The CDR3 runs to 15 residues. Germline CDR1 and CDR2: MNHEY and SVGAGI. V dropped 10 bases and J dropped 0; count of bases not matched to a gene: 11. CDR3 loop: CATHRDSPMNTEAFF. CDR3 coding DNA: TGTGCCACCCACCGGGACAGCCCCATGAACACTGAAGCTTTCTTT.